These 4 T cell receptor beta chains were all obtained from the same sample, sequenced in a study of shared clonotypes between healthy human individuals. TCRdb's copy holds only in-frame clones and misses some; the assay was immunoSEQ multiplex PCR. The sample contains about 2 million clones, roughly 94% of which appear only once. The sequenced sample consisted of naive CD4+ T cells sorted from blood. Stated subset: CD45RA+ positively selected. The receptor source for this set is a man between 18 and 35 years old in good health.

The chain joins TRBV6-1 to TRBJ2-5, with 11 bases that match TRBD2. V lost 5 bases to trimming and J lost 5 bases; unmatched junction nucleotides: 7. This CDR3 spans 15 amino acids. Germline CDR1 MNHNS, CDR2 SASEGT. CDR3 in DNA: TGTGCCAGCAGTTTTCTAGCGGGGGGTCAGGAGACCCAGTACTTC. Translated: CASSFLAGGQETQYF.

V and J are TRBV7-6 and TRBJ2-5, with 7 bases aligning to TRBD1. CDR1 and CDR2 from the germline V gene are SGHVS and FNYEAQ. This CDR3 has 15 amino acids. The V segment lost 0 bases and the J segment 1 base; nucleotides outside the gene matches: 2. CDR3 amino acids: CASSLATGAQETQYF. CDR3 coding DNA: TGTGCCAGCAGCTTAGCCACAGGGGCCCAAGAGACCCAGTACTTC.

This clone was observed a few times. The V gene is TRBV7-2, the J gene TRBJ1-5, with D possibly matching TRBD1 (5 bases). Deletions cut 3 bases from V and 5 bases from J, with 5 bases between. From germline, CDR1 is SGHTA and CDR2 FQGNSA. The CDR3 length is 12 residues. As DNA, the CDR3 is TGTGCCAGCAGCTTCAGGGATCAGCCCCAGCATTTT. As protein: CASSFRDQPQHF.

The table lists this clone with a count of one. This chain connects TRBV19 to TRBJ1-6; weak D call: TRBD1 (6 bases). Trimming removed 7 bases from V and 7 bases from J, with 14 bases in between. The CDR3 runs to 14 residues. Per germline, CDR1 LNHDA and CDR2 SQIVND (reference sequence). The CDR3 region is CASKETGTNSPLHF. CDR3 nucleotide sequence: TGTGCCAGTAAAGAGACAGGCACGAATTCACCCCTCCACTTT.